This TCR beta chain appears in the sequencing data of a study of blood T cell repertoires in COVID-19. The assay was immunoSEQ multiplex PCR, and TCRdb's table has in-frame clones only and misses some. This table has a few hundred thousand clones, around 83% appearing once. CDR1 and CDR2 (germline): MNHEY, SVGAGI. The CDR3 is 15 residues long. With 4 bases removed from V and 3 bases from J, the gap between germline ends came to 15 bases. The rearrangement uses TRBV6-5 and TRBJ1-1; D is possibly TRBD1 (5 bases). This TCR came from a man aged 80 or over with acute or convalescent COVID-19. Sequenced: peripheral blood. The DNA of the CDR3 is TGTGCCAGCAGTTCCATTCTATCGACAGACACTGAAGCTTTCTTT. This gives the protein CASSSILSTDTEAFF.